The rows below give T cell receptor beta chains drawn from one sample of a study of cytomegalovirus exposure and HLA in healthy donors. Only in-frame clones appear in the TCRdb table, and some are missing; sequencing was by immunoSEQ multiplex PCR. The data contain around 75,000 clones, about 78% of them singletons. The sample comprised PBMCs. These receptors were collected from a man aged 18 to 30 in good health and CMV-seronegative. The CDR3 runs from the conserved cysteine through the conserved F or W. The order of the fields is D gene, J gene, clone size, V gene, CDR3 protein, CDR3 DNA. The D gene is left open where the match is weak. Size is stated for part of the rows, as once, few or many counts, or as a class when the clone is expanded.

d_gene: TRBD2
j_gene: TRBJ2-7
abundance: .
v_gene: TRBV9
CDR3aa: CASSVDAGGLYEQYF
CDR3nt: TGTGCCAGCAGCGTAGACGCGGGGGGGCTCTACGAGCAGTACTTC

d_gene: TRBD1
j_gene: TRBJ1-2
abundance: few
v_gene: TRBV19
CDR3aa: CASSTRDRVRGYTF
CDR3nt: TGTGCCAGTAGTACCCGGGACAGGGTTCGTGGCTACACCTTC

d_gene: TRBD2
j_gene: TRBJ2-2
abundance: .
v_gene: TRBV7-2
CDR3aa: CASSAGAGTINTGELFF
CDR3nt: TGTGCCAGCAGCGCGGGAGCCGGGACTATCAACACCGGGGAGCTGTTTTTT

d_gene: TRBD1
j_gene: TRBJ1-4
abundance: .
v_gene: TRBV15
CDR3aa: CATSGSQGATNEKLFF
CDR3nt: TGTGCCACCAGCGGATCTCAGGGGGCAACTAATGAAAAACTGTTTTTT

d_gene: TRBD1
j_gene: TRBJ1-1
abundance: .
v_gene: TRBV5-1
CDR3aa: CASSPRGTGGLAFF
CDR3nt: TGCGCCAGCAGCCCGCGGGGGACAGGGGGGTTAGCTTTCTTT

d_gene: .
j_gene: TRBJ2-1
abundance: .
v_gene: TRBV20-1
CDR3aa: CSASVVNEQFF
CDR3nt: TGCAGTGCTAGCGTCGTTAATGAGCAGTTCTTC

d_gene: TRBD1
j_gene: TRBJ1-4
abundance: few
v_gene: TRBV6-6
CDR3aa: CASGKSRGRGEEKLFF
CDR3nt: TGTGCCAGCGGCAAATCCCGGGGCAGGGGGGAGGAAAAACTGTTTTTT

d_gene: TRBD1
j_gene: TRBJ2-2
abundance: .
v_gene: TRBV5-1
CDR3aa: CASSRDRAQGLPGELFF
CDR3nt: TGCGCCAGCAGCCGAGACAGGGCTCAAGGTCTCCCGGGGGAGCTGTTTTTT

d_gene: TRBD2
j_gene: TRBJ2-1
abundance: .
v_gene: TRBV7-2
CDR3aa: CASRSGTSGGLGEQFF
CDR3nt: TGTGCCAGCAGAAGTGGGACTAGCGGGGGGCTCGGTGAGCAGTTCTTC

d_gene: TRBD1
j_gene: TRBJ2-7
abundance: .
v_gene: TRBV29-1
CDR3aa: CSVVQQGVYEQYF
CDR3nt: TGCAGCGTTGTGCAGCAGGGGGTCTACGAGCAGTACTTC

d_gene: TRBD1
j_gene: TRBJ2-5
abundance: .
v_gene: TRBV28
CDR3aa: CASSFHSGQSQETQYF
CDR3nt: TGTGCCAGCAGTTTTCACTCGGGACAGTCCCAAGAGACCCAGTACTTC

d_gene: .
j_gene: TRBJ1-1
abundance: once
v_gene: TRBV19
CDR3aa: CASSRGHMNTEAFF
CDR3nt: TGTGCCAGTAGTAGGGGGCACATGAACACTGAAGCTTTCTTT

d_gene: TRBD2
j_gene: TRBJ2-7
abundance: .
v_gene: TRBV6-1
CDR3aa: CASSERVGGTRPYEQYF
CDR3nt: TGTGCCAGCAGTGAAAGGGTGGGGGGGACTAGGCCCTACGAGCAGTACTTC

d_gene: .
j_gene: TRBJ1-5
abundance: .
v_gene: TRBV29-1
CDR3aa: CSVATAREGPQHF
CDR3nt: TGCAGCGTGGCGACGGCACGAGAGGGGCCCCAGCATTTT

d_gene: .
j_gene: TRBJ2-1
abundance: .
v_gene: TRBV5-1
CDR3aa: CASSSTPTGNEQFF
CDR3nt: TGCGCCAGCAGCTCGACCCCTACAGGGAATGAGCAGTTCTTC

d_gene: .
j_gene: TRBJ1-2
abundance: .
v_gene: TRBV27
CDR3aa: CASSLTGGFYGYTF
CDR3nt: TGTGCCAGCAGTTTAACAGGTGGATTCTATGGCTACACCTTC

d_gene: .
j_gene: TRBJ2-7
abundance: .
v_gene: TRBV6-5
CDR3aa: CASSYKLRRPPREQYF
CDR3nt: TGTGCCAGCAGTTACAAACTCAGGCGCCCCCCTCGCGAGCAGTACTTC

d_gene: TRBD2
j_gene: TRBJ2-6
abundance: few
v_gene: TRBV7-6
CDR3aa: CASSPGGLAGFSSGANVLTF
CDR3nt: TGTGCCAGCAGCCCGGGGGGACTAGCGGGGTTTAGCTCTGGGGCCAACGTCCTGACTTTC

d_gene: .
j_gene: TRBJ1-2
abundance: .
v_gene: TRBV19
CDR3aa: CASSIRPGPREYGYTF
CDR3nt: TGTGCCAGTAGTATCCGCCCGGGCCCCCGGGAATATGGCTACACCTTC

d_gene: .
j_gene: TRBJ1-6
abundance: once
v_gene: TRBV7-3
CDR3aa: CASSQNWEGAPLHF
CDR3nt: TGTGCCAGCAGCCAAAATTGGGAGGGAGCACCCCTCCACTTT

d_gene: TRBD1
j_gene: TRBJ1-1
abundance: once
v_gene: TRBV5-1
CDR3aa: CASSSNAGGNTEAFF
CDR3nt: TGCGCCAGCAGCTCCAACGCAGGGGGGAACACTGAAGCTTTCTTT

d_gene: TRBD1
j_gene: TRBJ2-5
abundance: .
v_gene: TRBV5-1
CDR3aa: CASSPGTGQETQYF
CDR3nt: TGCGCCAGCAGCCCCGGGACAGGGCAAGAGACCCAGTACTTC

d_gene: TRBD1
j_gene: TRBJ1-2
abundance: .
v_gene: TRBV5-6
CDR3aa: CASSRDRDYGYTF
CDR3nt: TGTGCCAGCAGCCGTGACAGGGACTATGGCTACACCTTC

d_gene: .
j_gene: TRBJ1-2
abundance: .
v_gene: TRBV30
CDR3aa: CAWSPSAGPYGYTF
CDR3nt: TGTGCCTGGAGCCCTTCTGCAGGGCCCTATGGCTACACCTTC

d_gene: .
j_gene: TRBJ1-1
abundance: .
v_gene: TRBV5-1
CDR3aa: CASSREGAEAFF
CDR3nt: TGCGCCAGCAGCCGGGAGGGGGCTGAAGCTTTCTTT

d_gene: TRBD1
j_gene: TRBJ2-1
abundance: .
v_gene: TRBV9
CDR3aa: CASGQGVSSYNEQFF
CDR3nt: TGTGCCAGCGGTCAGGGGGTTTCCTCCTACAATGAGCAGTTCTTC

d_gene: .
j_gene: TRBJ1-1
abundance: .
v_gene: TRBV7-2
CDR3aa: CASSLRGNTEAFF
CDR3nt: TGTGCCAGCAGCCTAAGGGGAAACACTGAAGCTTTCTTT

d_gene: TRBD2
j_gene: TRBJ2-3
abundance: .
v_gene: TRBV4-2
CDR3aa: CASSQVHKWLAGGPDTDTQYF
CDR3nt: TGTGCCAGCAGCCAAGTCCACAAGTGGCTAGCGGGGGGGCCGGACACAGATACGCAGTATTTT

d_gene: TRBD1
j_gene: TRBJ2-2
abundance: .
v_gene: TRBV4-1
CDR3aa: CASSQTSDRADSSGELFF
CDR3nt: TGCGCCAGCAGCCAGACGAGTGACAGGGCTGATTCGTCCGGGGAGCTGTTTTTT

d_gene: .
j_gene: TRBJ1-4
abundance: once
v_gene: TRBV7-9
CDR3aa: CASSPGDTGEKLFF
CDR3nt: TGTGCCAGCAGCCCCGGGGACACTGGTGAAAAACTGTTTTTT

d_gene: TRBD2
j_gene: TRBJ2-1
abundance: .
v_gene: TRBV6-1
CDR3aa: CASSGVAGGLSNEQFF
CDR3nt: TGTGCCAGCAGTGGGGTAGCGGGGGGGCTCTCCAATGAGCAGTTCTTC